This T cell receptor beta chain appears in the sequencing data of a study of blood T cell repertoires in COVID-19. How the authors handled the data: The authors estimated nucleated cell counts from reference gene primer amplification. Produced via immunoSEQ multiplex PCR; TCRdb's table is partial and in-frame only. V, J and clone size derive from that table, while D and trimming were established from the DNA sequence. The repertoire has about 42,000 clones, about 85% of them found once; the top ten carry roughly 21%. The V end was cut by 3 bases, the J end by 0 bases, with 21 bases between. The CDR3 has 18 residues. The V gene's germline CDR1 is KGHSH and CDR2 LQKENI.

The chain has TRBV18 and TRBJ2-7; D ambiguous. The source is a woman aged 80 or older in a cohort sampled during active or convalescent COVID-19. The sample taken for sequencing was peripheral blood. The CDR3 here is CASSPMRQALKFSYEQYF. The CDR3 DNA follows: TGTGCCAGCTCACCGATGCGCCAGGCGCTTAAATTCTCCTACGAGCAGTACTTC.